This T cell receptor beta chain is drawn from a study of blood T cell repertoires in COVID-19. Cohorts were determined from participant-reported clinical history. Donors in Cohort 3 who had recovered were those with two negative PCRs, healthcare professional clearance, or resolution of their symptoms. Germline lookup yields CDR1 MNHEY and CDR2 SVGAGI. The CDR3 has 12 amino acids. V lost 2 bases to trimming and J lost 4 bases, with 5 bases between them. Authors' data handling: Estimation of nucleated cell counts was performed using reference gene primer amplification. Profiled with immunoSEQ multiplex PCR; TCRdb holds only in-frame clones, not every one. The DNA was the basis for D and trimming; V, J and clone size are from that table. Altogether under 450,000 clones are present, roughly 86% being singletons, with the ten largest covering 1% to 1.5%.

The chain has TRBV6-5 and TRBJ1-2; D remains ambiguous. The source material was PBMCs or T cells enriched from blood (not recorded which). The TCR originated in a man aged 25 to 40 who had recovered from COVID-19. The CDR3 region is CASSYESYGYTF. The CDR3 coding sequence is TGTGCCAGCAGTTACGAGAGCTATGGCTACACCTTC.